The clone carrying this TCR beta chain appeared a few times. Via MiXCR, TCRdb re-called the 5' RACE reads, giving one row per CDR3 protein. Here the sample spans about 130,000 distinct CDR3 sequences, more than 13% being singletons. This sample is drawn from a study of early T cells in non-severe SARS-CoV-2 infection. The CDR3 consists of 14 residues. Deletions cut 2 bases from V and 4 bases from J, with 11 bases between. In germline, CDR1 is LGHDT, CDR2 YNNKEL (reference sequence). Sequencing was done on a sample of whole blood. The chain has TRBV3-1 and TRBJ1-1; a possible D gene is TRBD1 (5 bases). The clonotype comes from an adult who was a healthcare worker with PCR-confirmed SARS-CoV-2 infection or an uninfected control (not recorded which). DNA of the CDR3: TGTGCCAGCAGCCAACAGGGAGGTCTCACTGAAGCTTTCTTT. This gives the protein CASSQQGGLTEAFF.